The 32 T cell receptor beta chains in this list originate from one sample, sequenced in a study of blood T cell repertoires in COVID-19. Profiling relied on immunoSEQ multiplex PCR, and the TCRdb table lists in-frame clones only, not all of them. Altogether a few hundred thousand clones are present, approximately 88% being singletons, with the ten largest covering about 6%. Source material: peripheral blood. The receptors derive from a man between 18 and 35 years old who had recovered from COVID-19.

The chain joins TRBV11-3 to TRBJ1-1; a possible D gene is TRBD1 (5 bases). From germline, CDR1 is SGHNT and CDR2 YENEEA. This CDR3 comprises 16 residues. The V end lost 1 base, the J end lost 0 bases, and 12 bases lay between the germline ends. Here the CDR3 reads CASSLGGRALNTEAFF. The CDR3 DNA reads TGTGCCAGCAGCTTAGGCGGCAGGGCTTTGAACACTGAAGCTTTCTTT.

With regard to this clone: A read error may be the cause here, since a much bigger clone is one base away. The same CDR3 can be traced to other DNA sequences in this sample. This chain uses TRBV19 with TRBJ2-7, with TRBD1 matching 11 bases. The J segment lost 2 bases and the V segment lost 3 bases, leaving 0 bases of the junction unmatched. Germline CDR1 LNHDA, CDR2 SQIVND (reference sequence). The CDR3 extends over 14 amino acids. The CDR3 bases are TGTGCCAGTAGTATGGGACAGGGGGCCTACGAGCAGTACTTC. It specifies CASSMGQGAYEQYF.

This chain links TRBV5-1 with TRBJ2-4; D remains ambiguous. This CDR3 has 13 residues. V was trimmed by 0 bases and J by 5 bases, leaving 6 bases between them. Germline V gene sequence: CDR1 SGHRS, CDR2 YFSETQ. CDR3 amino acids: CASSLVGENIQYF. The CDR3 nucleotides read TGCGCCAGCAGCTTGGTCGGAGAAAACATTCAGTACTTC.

The rearrangement joins TRBV19 to TRBJ1-2; no definite D call. Germline-derived CDR1 and CDR2 are LNHDA and SQIVND (reference sequence). The germline V and J ends were trimmed by 5 bases and 5 bases, with 12 bases remaining between them. The CDR3 covers 13 residues. CDR3 loop: CASSRVAGYGYTF. CDR3 DNA: TGTGCCAGTAGTCGGGTTGCGGGGTATGGCTACACCTTC.

The chain links TRBV10-1 to TRBJ2-1; a possible D gene is TRBD1 (5 bases). Germline CDR1 WNHNN, CDR2 SYGVQD (reference sequence). V shed 4 bases and J shed 7 bases, with 14 bases lying between them. This CDR3 spans 14 amino acids. This CDR3 reads CASSGGRVVNEQFF. DNA of the CDR3: TGCGCCAGCAGTGGTGGCAGGGTAGTGAATGAGCAGTTCTTC.

The chain links TRBV10-3 to TRBJ1-2; unclear D gene. Trimming took 0 bases from V and 7 from J, leaving 9 bases between them. The germline V gene has CDR1 ENHRY and CDR2 SYGVKD. The CDR3 sequence is 13 residues long. The CDR3 coding sequence is TGTGCCATCAGTGAGTCCGAGGTGGTTGGCTACACCTTC. Translation: CAISESEVVGYTF.

The V gene is TRBV19, the J gene TRBJ1-5; TRBD1 aligns across 10 bases. Looked up from germline, CDR1 is LNHDA and CDR2 is SQIVND (reference sequence). V was pared by 10 bases and J by 3 bases, with 12 bases of the junction left unmatched. CDR3 length: 16 amino acids. The CDR3 bases are TGTGCCACCCAGGGCCGGGACAGGGGATACAATCAGCCCCAGCATTTT. This encodes CATQGRDRGYNQPQHF. Variable domain in full (rest from reference TRBV19 and TRBJ1-5): DGGITQSPKYLFRKEGQNVTLSCEQNLNHDAMYWYRQDPGQGLRLIYYSQIVNDFQKGDIAEGYSVSREKKESFPLTVTSAQKNPTAFYLCATQGRDRGYNQPQHFGDGTRLSIL.

This rearrangement joins TRBV27 to TRBJ1-6; D is perhaps TRBD1 (6 bases). This CDR3 is 16 amino acids long. The V gene lost 0 bases and the J gene lost 7 bases, with 13 bases spanning the gap. The V gene's germline CDR1 is MNHEY and CDR2 SMNVEV (reference sequence). The CDR3 sequence is CASSLSFQGRNSPLHF. The CDR3 DNA reads as TGTGCCAGCAGTTTATCTTTCCAGGGGCGGAATTCACCCCTCCACTTT.

The genes are TRBV5-1 and TRBJ2-6; TRBD1 is a possible D gene (6 bases). This CDR3 comprises 17 residues. CDR1 SGHRS and CDR2 YFSETQ come from the germline V gene. V lost 0 bases and J lost 0, with 10 bases in between. This CDR3 is CASSLVGQISGANVLTF. The CDR3 DNA reads as TGCGCCAGCAGCTTGGTAGGACAGATCTCTGGGGCCAACGTCCTGACTTTC.

This chain connects TRBV19 to TRBJ1-1, with a tentative D call TRBD1 (6 bases). The CDR3 consists of 13 residues. Germline values: CDR1 LNHDA, CDR2 SQIVND (reference sequence). V shed 7 bases and J shed 11 bases, with 20 bases lying between them. The CDR3 DNA sequence: TGTGCCAGTATTTCGACCGGGGGGCCGAGCGCTTTCTTT. This sequence encodes CASISTGGPSAFF.

V gene TRBV19 combines with J gene TRBJ1-1; 8 bases map to TRBD1. The junction had 5 bases not matched to a gene; V was cut back by 1 base and J by 1 base. There are 16 residues in the CDR3. The germline V gene encodes CDR1 LNHDA and CDR2 SQIVND (reference sequence). The DNA of the CDR3 is TGTGCCAGTAGTATAGTTTGGACAGGGACGAACACTGAAGCTTTCTTT. It translates to CASSIVWTGTNTEAFF.

This chain connects TRBV4-2 to TRBJ1-2, with 10 bases identical to TRBD1. Germline V gene data show CDR1 as LGHNA and CDR2 as YNFKEQ. J was trimmed by 6 bases and V by 0 bases; bases with no gene match: 4. This CDR3 region has 15 residues. CDR3 sequence reads: CASSQDGDRGDGYTF. CDR3 nucleotide sequence: TGTGCCAGCAGCCAAGACGGGGACAGGGGTGATGGCTACACCTTC.

The chain has TRBV20-1 and TRBJ2-3; a weak D match, TRBD2 (6 bases). The CDR3 is made up of 15 amino acids. CDR1 DFQATT and CDR2 SNEGSKA come from the germline V gene (reference sequence). V was cut by 3 bases and J by 1 base, with 14 bases left in between. The CDR3 spells CSASPGETGTDTQYF. The CDR3 nucleotides read TGCAGTGCTAGTCCGGGAGAAACGGGCACAGATACGCAGTATTTT.

The CDR3 region has the DNA TGTGCCAGCCGGGGGTTATCTGAAGCTTTCTTT. Amino acid sequence: CASRGLSEAFF. The genes are TRBV14 and TRBJ1-1; a possible D gene is TRBD1 (5 bases). Germline V gene sequence: CDR1 SGHDN, CDR2 FVKESK. V shed 8 bases and J shed 6 bases, with 10 bases lying between them. This CDR3 is built from 11 residues.

The chain employs TRBV12-5 and TRBJ2-7; 7 nucleotides match TRBD1. Germline CDR1 is LGHNT and CDR2 is FRNRAP. The CDR3 totals 14 residues. The V segment lost 2 bases and the J segment 2 bases; nucleotides outside the gene matches: 3. The CDR3 region has the DNA TGTGCTAGTGGTTTGTGGGACAGAACCTACGAGCAGTACTTC. The encoded protein is CASGLWDRTYEQYF.

V usage is TRBV30 and J usage is TRBJ2-7; 9 bases fit TRBD1. Germline lookup yields CDR1 GTSNPN and CDR2 SVGIG (reference sequence). V gave up 4 bases and J gave up 2 bases; unmatched junction bases: 12. CDR3 length: 16 residues. DNA of the CDR3: TGTGCCTGGATGGGCGGTACAGGGGGCGCGCCCTACGAGCAGTACTTC. It specifies CAWMGGTGGAPYEQYF. Complete variable domain (other parts from reference TRBV30 and TRBJ2-7): SQTIHQWPATLVQPVGSPLSLECTVEGTSNPNLYWYRQAAGRGLQLLFYSVGIGQISSEVPQNLSASRPQDRQFILSSKKLLLSDSGFYLCAWMGGTGGAPYEQYFGPGTRLTVT.

CDR3 amino acids: CASSAGTSDEQYF. As DNA, the CDR3 is TGTGCCAGCAGCGCCGGGACTAGCGACGAGCAGTACTTC. The chain is built from TRBV9 and TRBJ2-7; 10 bases map to TRBD2. This CDR3 is 13 amino acids long. Germline lookup yields CDR1 SGDLS and CDR2 YYNGEE. With 3 bases clipped from V and 5 bases from J, the junction kept 2 bases outside the gene matches.

This clone came up a few times. The chain joins TRBV7-9 to TRBJ1-4; D gene unclear. The CDR3 sequence is 13 residues long. Trimming left V 7 bases short and J 3 bases short, with 9 bases between. CDR1 is SEHNR, CDR2 FQNEAQ, per germline (reference sequence). Here the CDR3 DNA reads TGTGCCAGCAAATCCCAGGCTAATGAAAAACTGTTTTTT. This translates into CASKSQANEKLFF.

The V and J genes are TRBV24-1 and TRBJ2-1; D not certain. Germline CDR1 is KGHDR and CDR2 is SFDVKD. The V gene lost 3 bases and the J gene lost 5 bases, with 13 bases spanning the gap. The CDR3 length is 15 residues. CDR3 nucleotides: TGTGCCACCAGTGATCTGCGGAAGACGAACAATGAGCAGTTCTTC. This translates into CATSDLRKTNNEQFF.

This clone has just one count. V is TRBV5-6 and J is TRBJ1-2, with a tentative D call TRBD1 (5 bases). Trimming took 2 bases from V and 2 from J, leaving 13 bases between them. The germline CDR1 and CDR2 sequences are SGHDT and YYEEEE. The CDR3 has 15 amino acids. CDR3 bases: TGTGCCAGCAGCTTTACCACTGGGGGGAACTATGGCTACACCTTC. Its protein product is CASSFTTGGNYGYTF. Based on the CDR3 plus reference TRBV5-6 and TRBJ1-2, the full variable domain is DAGVTQSPTHLIKTRGQQVTLRCSPKSGHDTVSWYQQALGQGPQFIFQYYEEEERQRGNFPDRFSGHQFPNYSSELNVNALLLGDSALYLCASSFTTGGNYGYTFGSGTRLTVV.

The chain carries TRBV6-2 or TRBV6-3 and TRBJ2-1; TRBD1 aligns across 11 bases. The trim removed 4 bases at V and 2 bases at J, leaving 1 base unmatched. Germline V CDR1 and CDR2: MNHEY, SVGEGT. CDR3 size: 15 residues. The CDR3 DNA reads as TGTGCCAGCAGTTTGGACAGGGGGCCCTACAATGAGCAGTTCTTC. Encoded protein: CASSLDRGPYNEQFF.

This rearrangement joins TRBV5-8 to TRBJ1-1, with a weak D call TRBD1 (5 bases). V dropped 6 bases and J dropped 5 bases, with 17 bases sitting between them. The CDR3 length is 14 residues. CDR1 and CDR2 from the germline V gene are SGHTS and YDEGEE. The CDR3 DNA is TGTGCCAGCAACAATGGACAAGGTCGGACTGAAGCTTTCTTT. Translating it yields CASNNGQGRTEAFF.

This clone was recorded a few times. In the same sample, other DNA sequences code for this CDR3. The chain combines TRBV27 with TRBJ1-1; D is ambiguous. Trimming shortened V by 3 bases and J by 1 base, and 6 bases separated the two germline ends. Germline V CDR1 and CDR2: MNHEY, SMNVEV (reference sequence). The CDR3 is made up of 13 amino acids. The CDR3 DNA sequence: TGTGCCAGCAGTTTCGCGGGGAACACTGAAGCTTTCTTT. This codes for CASSFAGNTEAFF.

This sequence joins TRBV7-9 and TRBJ2-1, with TRBD2 matching over 10 bases. With V trimmed by 8 bases and J by 0 bases, 10 bases remained unmatched. This CDR3 is built from 17 residues. Germline V gene data show CDR1 as SEHNR and CDR2 as FQNEAQ (reference sequence). CDR3 sequence reads: CASPRSSGGNSYNEQFF. The CDR3 DNA sequence: TGTGCCAGCCCCAGGAGTAGCGGGGGGAACTCCTACAATGAGCAGTTCTTC.

The CDR3 region has the DNA TGTGCCAGCAGATTGGCTAGCGGGACCCTTACAGATACGCAGTATTTT. Translation: CASRLASGTLTDTQYF. The V call is TRBV27, the J call TRBJ2-3, with TRBD2 matching over 9 bases. Germline CDR1 and CDR2: MNHEY and SMNVEV (reference sequence). V lost 6 bases to trimming and J lost 3 bases; unmatched junction nucleotides: 10. The CDR3 sequence is 16 residues long.

This chain joins TRBV3-1 (or the pseudogene TRBV3-2) and TRBJ1-2; D perhaps matches TRBD1 (5 bases). The CDR3 contains 15 residues. The V end was cut by 4 bases, the J end by 0 bases, with 12 bases between. Germline values: CDR1 LGHDT, CDR2 YNNKEL (reference sequence). CDR3 sequence reads: CASSPLIGANYGYTF. The CDR3 DNA reads as TGTGCCAGCAGCCCTCTAATAGGGGCTAACTATGGCTACACCTTC.

The gene calls are TRBV4-2 and TRBJ2-7; D uncertain. Germline V CDR1 and CDR2: LGHNA, YNFKEQ. CDR3 size: 13 residues. V shed 0 bases and J shed 6 bases, with 9 bases lying between them. The CDR3 region has the DNA TGTGCCAGCAGCCAAGAACTTTCGGGCGAGCAGTACTTC. Amino acid sequence: CASSQELSGEQYF.

J is TRBJ2-7 and V is TRBV10-3, with D possibly TRBD1 on 6 matching bases. V gave up 3 bases and J gave up 3 bases, with 12 bases separating them. The CDR3 is 14 amino acids. CDR1 is ENHRY, CDR2 SYGVKD, per germline. CDR3 in amino acids: CAISDNRESYEQYF. DNA of the CDR3: TGTGCCATCAGTGACAACAGGGAGAGCTACGAGCAGTACTTC.

This clone has only one observation. The same CDR3 can be traced to other DNA sequences in this sample. The chain has TRBV20-1 and TRBJ1-1, with D hard to call. The CDR3 sequence is 13 residues long. Trimming removed 6 bases from V and 2 bases from J, with 13 bases in between. Germline lookup yields CDR1 DFQATT and CDR2 SNEGSKA (reference sequence). This chain's CDR3 is CSASRGGNTEAFF. CDR3 DNA sequence: TGCAGTGCAAGTCGAGGAGGCAACACTGAAGCTTTCTTT.

The rearrangement links TRBV7-7 to TRBJ2-1; 8 positions match TRBD2. The CDR3 loop spans 16 amino acids. The ends lost 1 base at V and 1 base at J; junction bases unmatched: 3. Germline loops: CDR1 SSHAT, CDR2 FNYEAQ (reference sequence). CDR3 nucleotide sequence: TGTGCCAGCAGCTTAGGCTCTAGCGGGTCCTACAATGAGCAGTTCTTC. Protein sequence: CASSLGSSGSYNEQFF.

The CDR3 loop reads CASRGGTGEKLFF. DNA for the CDR3: TGTGCCAGCAGGGGAGGGACAGGAGAAAAACTGTTTTTT. The chain joins TRBV2 to TRBJ1-4; 8 bases agree with TRBD1. The germline gives CDR1 SNHLY, CDR2 FYNNEI. The CDR3 extends over 13 amino acids. V was clipped by 6 bases and J by 8 bases; unmatched bases: 5.

The CDR3 DNA sequence: TGTGCCAGCAGCTTAGGACAGGGGGAAAACGGTCGTAATGGCTACACCTTC. This translates into CASSLGQGENGRNGYTF. V gene TRBV7-2 combines with J gene TRBJ1-2; TRBD1 matches 9 bases. Trimming took 1 base from V and 6 from J; bases not matched to a gene: 12. CDR1 and CDR2 (germline): SGHTA, FQGNSA. The CDR3 is 17 amino acids.